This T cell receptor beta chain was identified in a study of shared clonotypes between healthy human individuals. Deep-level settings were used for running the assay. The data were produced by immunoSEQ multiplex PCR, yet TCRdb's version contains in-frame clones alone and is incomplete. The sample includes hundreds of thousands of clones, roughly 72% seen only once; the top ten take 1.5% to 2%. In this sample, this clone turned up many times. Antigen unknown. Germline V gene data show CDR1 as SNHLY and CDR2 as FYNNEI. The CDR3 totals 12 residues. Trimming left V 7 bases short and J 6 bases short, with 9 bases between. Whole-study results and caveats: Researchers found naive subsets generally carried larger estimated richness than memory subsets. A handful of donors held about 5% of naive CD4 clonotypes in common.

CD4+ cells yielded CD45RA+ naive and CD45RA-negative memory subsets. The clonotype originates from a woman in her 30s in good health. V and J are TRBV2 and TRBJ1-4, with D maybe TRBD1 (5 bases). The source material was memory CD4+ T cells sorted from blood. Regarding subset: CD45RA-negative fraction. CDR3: CASTRADEKLFF. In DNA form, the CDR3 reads TGTGCCAGCACCAGGGCGGATGAAAAACTGTTTTTT. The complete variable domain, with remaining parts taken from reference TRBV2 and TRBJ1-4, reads EPEVTQTPSHQVTQMGQEVILRCVPISNHLYFYWYRQILGQKVEFLVSFYNNEISEKSEIFDDQFSVERPDGSNFTLKIRSTKLEDSAMYFCASTRADEKLFFGSGTQLSVL.